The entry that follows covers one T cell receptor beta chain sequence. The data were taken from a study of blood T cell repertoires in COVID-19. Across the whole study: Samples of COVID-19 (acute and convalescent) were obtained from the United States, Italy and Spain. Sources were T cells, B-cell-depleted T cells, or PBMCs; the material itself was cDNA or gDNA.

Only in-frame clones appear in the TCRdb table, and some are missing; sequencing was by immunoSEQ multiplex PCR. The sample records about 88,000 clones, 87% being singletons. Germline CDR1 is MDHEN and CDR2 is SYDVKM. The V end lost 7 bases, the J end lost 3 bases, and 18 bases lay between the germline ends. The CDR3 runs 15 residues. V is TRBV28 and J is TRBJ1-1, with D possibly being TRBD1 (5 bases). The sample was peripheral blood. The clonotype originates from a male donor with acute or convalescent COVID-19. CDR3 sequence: CASTPGGARDTEAFF. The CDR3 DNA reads TGTGCCAGCACCCCTGGAGGGGCGCGGGACACTGAAGCTTTCTTT.